This record concerns one TCR beta chain sequence. Mismatch with germline at one junction end may stem from a read error. This specimen comes from a study of molecular identifiers for immune sequencing clone quantification. With 10%, 30% or 50% of RNA, about 20,000 to 1,100,000 naive CD8 T cells were sequenced. TCRdb analysed the PCR reads with MiXCR anew, one entry per CDR3 protein. This sample carries about 640,000 distinct CDR3 sequences, 20% of them seen once, and the ten largest clones take approximately 0.9%. Germline lookup yields CDR1 SGHVS and CDR2 FNYEAQ. This CDR3 comprises 16 residues. The sample comprised naive CD8+ T cells from blood, with Jurkat cell RNA spiked in. Stated subset: FACS-sorted CD8+CD4-CCR7+CD45RA+ naive T cells. The receptor was isolated from a human donor in good health. Some libraries in this study had Jurkat cell RNA spiked in. V gene TRBV7-6 combines with J gene TRBJ2-5; D may be TRBD1 (8 bases). The CDR3 DNA is TGTGCCAGCAGCTTACGGACAGGGAGGGCGCAAGAGACCCTGTACTTC. Translated: CASSLRTGRAQETLYF. The full variable domain, with the rest looked up from reference TRBV7-6 and TRBJ2-5, is GAGVSQSPRYKVTKRGQDVALRCDPISGHVSLYWYRQALGQGPEFLTYFNYEAQQDKSGLPNDRFSAERPEGSISTLTIQRTEQRDSAMYRCASSLRTGRAQETLYFGPGTRLLVL.